The clone carrying this TCR beta chain appeared once. The antigen is unknown. At one end the junction does not follow the germline gene, possibly because of a read error. This entry belongs to a study of cytomegalovirus exposure and HLA in healthy donors. Whole-study results and caveats: Information on immune exposure was restricted to one variable (CMV serostatus). Excluded: some indistinguishable V segments such as TRBV6-2 and TRBV6-3. Earlier results showed most TCR beta V segments being productive about 87% or about 30% of the time. The presence/absence work took it that sequencing depth was about the same across donors.

Per germline, CDR1 SEHNR and CDR2 FQNEAQ (reference sequence). The CDR3 is 14 amino acids. The PCR used 60 Vbeta and 13 Jbeta primers. The data were produced by immunoSEQ multiplex PCR, yet TCRdb's version contains in-frame clones alone and is incomplete. The sample holds roughly 170,000 clones, approximately 80% seen once. Sequencing was done on a sample of PBMCs. The chain carries TRBV7-9 and TRBJ1-2; tentative D call: TRBD1 (5 bases). The clonotype comes from a woman aged 45-65 years in good health and CMV-seropositive. As DNA, the CDR3 is TGTTCCAGCAGCATCGTTCCAGGGCCTTATGGCTACACCTTC. Its protein product is CSSSIVPGPYGYTF. Full variable domain (remainder filled in from reference TRBV7-9 and TRBJ1-2): DTGVSQNPRHKITKRGQNVTFRCDPISEHNRLYWYRQTLGQGPEFLTYFQNEAQLEKSRLLSDRFSAERPKGSFSTLEIQRTEQGDSAMYLCSSSIVPGPYGYTFGSGTRLTVV.